This T cell receptor (beta chain) originates from a study of naive and memory T cell subsets (dated by TCRdb to about 2017). Background for the entire study: The study applied an open-source, UMI-based TCR alpha and beta sequencing pipeline to sorted naive and memory peripheral blood T cell subsets. Complete agreement was observed between the functional CMV T cell responses and the IgG serology results. RNA was DNase-treated and reverse transcribed with TCR constant-region primers, mostly using SuperScript III. Study-level results and caveats: After error correction, only a single occurrence was seen for over 90% of naive TCR sequences, so much steeper abundance distributions were produced than in memory subsets. The repertoire findings for the naive and memory subsets could not be validated against a ground truth because none was available. Each clonotype was defined as a single alpha or beta chain sequence rather than as a paired alpha/beta receptor. RNA-based TCR counts may be affected by expression changes linked to T cell activation and differentiation. Gini index rose and Shannon and inverse Simpson diversity fell from naive through CM, EM and EMRA in both CD4 and CD8 cells. The abundance of TCRs followed a power law with an exponent that differed between naive and memory subsets yet stayed consistent across the three individuals.

From cysteine to phenylalanine, the CDR3 is 19 amino acids long. The retained sequence is limited to the CDR3, 57 bases, with the frame set at the first base. CDR1 and CDR2 were assigned from the germline V gene as SGHTA and FQGTGA. The V end gives up 1 base and the J end 3 bases, leaving 8 bases in the junction not matched to a gene. From the second PCR step on, the TCR alpha and beta chain libraries were amplified in separate reactions. CMV status of each donor was established by measuring IFNgamma production from CD4+ T cells after fresh PBMCs were stimulated overnight with CMV viral lysate. CD4 T cells were positively selected with Miltenyi beads, followed by positive selection of CD8 T cells from the CD4-negative fraction. Cells were stained for CD3, CD4, CD8, CD45RA, CD27 and a live/dead dye and were sorted on a BD Aria II into four subsets based on CD45RA and CD27. Three healthy volunteers provided blood, and each donor's sample was split into CD4 and CD8 T cells and then further divided into four differentiation subsets. Around 130 ml of peripheral blood was drawn per donor, and PBMC were isolated by Ficoll-Paque PLUS density-gradient centrifugation. After sorting, cells were lysed in RLT buffer, RNA was extracted using a Qiagen RNeasy kit, and the extracted RNA was stored at -80 degrees C.

Libraries were constructed by UMI-ligation and nested PCR. To cover both TRBC1 and TRBC2, the beta constant-region primer consisted of an equimolar mix of two oligonucleotides. Four rounds of PCR, combining the SP2 primer with nested alpha and beta constant-region primers, were used to amplify the ligated cDNA. A single-stranded oligonucleotide containing the SP2 primer and a 12-nucleotide UMI was joined to the 3' end of the cDNA by T4 RNA ligase 1. Incubation of the ligation reaction lasted about 19-24 hours at 16 degrees C. To avoid over-amplification, PCR2 was usually performed as a SYBR Green qPCR and halted once a predetermined threshold was reached. All purifications after the first were performed with Agencourt AMPure XP magnetic beads. Library quantification was done by Qubit, followed by a TapeStation check on which the main peak was expected at around 650 bp. Pooled libraries were sequenced on an Illumina MiSeq using v2 2x251 paired-end kits, and typically about 0.9-2.1 million reads were obtained per sample. Each sample's library went into the pool at 4 to 5 nM, and roughly 5-7.5% PhiX was added to help with cluster recognition. As for the authors' bioinformatics: Using tag matching that tolerated one base-pair mismatch, Decombinator assigned V and J genes to FASTQ reads that had been processed by Demultiplexor. By using UMIs, Collapsinator corrected both sequencing errors and the frequency errors caused by PCR heterogeneity. TCRs were translated and CDR3s were extracted from the conserved cysteine to the FGXG phenylalanine by CDR3Translator, with non-productive sequences being flagged. Gini, Shannon entropy and inverse Simpson indices were calculated on repertoires subsampled to equal numbers of UMI-defined TCRs. Power-law fits to clonotype abundance distributions were performed by maximum likelihood within the linear range. On one naive CD8 sample, the pipeline and MIGEC gave similar UMI counts, unique TCR numbers and clonal distributions. Repertoires were searched for around 7,000 CMV-associated CDR3 sequences compiled from VDJdb and a published dataset. Using fastp trimming at Q25 and MiXCR clonotype assembly, TCRdb reanalyzed the public sequencing data and kept in-frame beta chains. Rows are unified per CDR3 protein, each entry keeping the most common DNA and genes. V and J calls and clone size were set by TCRdb, not the authors. The sample table lists 120,000 or so distinct CDR3 sequences, roughly 36% of them with a count of one. The ten top clones hold 0.75% to 1% of the sample.

Note on this clonotype: The antigen this receptor binds is unknown. One base away there is no much larger clone; base qualities are not given.

The source material was central memory CD4+ T cells from blood. Sample cell subset or site, as interpreted from the label and publication: central memory, CD45RA- CD27+. The receptor was derived from a human donor in good health. Recombination connected TRBV7-3 to TRBJ2-1, with 14 bases aligning to TRBD2. The CDR3 corresponds to CASSLRETSGRVSYNEQFF. The sequence in DNA is TGTGCCAGCAGCTTAAGAGAGACTAGCGGGAGGGTTAGCTACAATGAGCAGTTCTTC.